The 15 T cell receptor beta chains given below trace back to one sample, sequenced in a study of shared clonotypes between healthy human individuals. The protocol was immunoSEQ multiplex PCR, while the TCRdb copy is restricted to in-frame clones and leaves out a portion. Here the sample spans fewer than 650,000 clones, about 82% being singletons. Sequenced input: PBMCs. The receptors were sampled from a woman in her 40s in good health. Some clones in this sample may be carry-over from other donors' samples.

This chain connects TRBV4-1 to TRBJ1-4, with 7 bases aligning to TRBD1. Germline CDR1 MGHRA, CDR2 YSYEKL. The CDR3 contains 16 residues. Trimming at V came to 2 bases and at J to 7 bases, leaving 10 bases not matched to a gene. The DNA for the CDR3 is TGCGCCAGCAGCCAACCCAGGGGGTCGGCAGGTGAAAAACTGTTTTTT. Its protein is CASSQPRGSAGEKLFF.

V gene TRBV6-1 combines with J gene TRBJ2-3; 9 bases are a match to TRBD1. CDR1 is MNHNS, CDR2 SASEGT, per germline. This CDR3 is built from 13 residues. Trimming removed 8 bases from V and 5 bases from J; junction bases left unmatched: 5. The CDR3 reads CASAGTGKDTQYF. For the CDR3, the DNA is TGTGCCAGCGCCGGGACAGGGAAAGATACGCAGTATTTT.

The CDR3 spells CASSLHSRTPYEQYF. The CDR3 coding sequence is TGCGCCAGCAGCCTACATTCCCGGACCCCCTACGAGCAGTACTTC. This rearrangement joins TRBV5-1 to TRBJ2-7; D unresolved. V lost 4 bases to trimming and J lost 2 bases, with 16 bases between them. The length of the CDR3 is 15 residues. Germline V gives CDR1 SGHRS, CDR2 YFSETQ.

This clone was recorded a few times. The V and J genes are TRBV5-5 and TRBJ2-7, with D perhaps matching TRBD1 (6 bases). CDR3 length equals 15 residues. Trimming shortened V by 0 bases and J by 3 bases, and 13 bases separated the two germline ends. Per germline, CDR1 SGHKS and CDR2 YYEKEE (reference sequence). CDR3 bases: TGTGCCAGCAGCTTGGAATGGCAGGGGTTCTACGAGCAGTACTTC. It codes for CASSLEWQGFYEQYF.

The chain combines TRBV18 with TRBJ2-1; 7 positions match TRBD1. The germline CDR1 and CDR2 sequences are KGHSH and LQKENI. V shed 3 bases, J shed 4 bases, and the junction held 12 bases outside the gene matches. There are 17 residues in the CDR3. CDR3 protein: CASSPALPGQSYNEQFF. DNA for the CDR3: TGTGCCAGCTCACCGGCCCTCCCGGGACAGTCTTACAATGAGCAGTTCTTC.

This clone was seen more than once but under ten times. The chain couples TRBV28 to TRBJ1-1; D not certain. The CDR3 is 13 amino acids. Germline lookup yields CDR1 MDHEN and CDR2 SYDVKM. V lost 1 base, J lost 7 bases, and 10 bases lay in between. The CDR3 reads CASSLSAIREAFF. The CDR3 DNA reads TGTGCCAGCAGTTTATCCGCAATCCGTGAAGCTTTCTTT.

This clone was observed once. This chain links TRBV29-1 with TRBJ1-1; 8 bases agree with TRBD1. CDR1 SQVTM and CDR2 ANQGSEA come from the germline V gene. V lost 3 bases to trimming and J lost 1 base; unmatched junction nucleotides: 7. The CDR3 is made up of 15 amino acids. Written as DNA, the CDR3 is TGCAGCGTTGACCCTCAGGGGGCTAGGAACACTGAAGCTTTCTTT. It yields the protein CSVDPQGARNTEAFF.

The V call is TRBV5-8, the J call TRBJ1-2; D is undetermined. Looked up from germline, CDR1 is SGHTS and CDR2 is YDEGEE. CDR3 length: 12 amino acids. V was clipped by 4 bases and J by 7 bases, with 11 bases between them. The CDR3: CASSPFEGGYTF. The CDR3 DNA reads as TGTGCCAGCAGCCCCTTTGAGGGTGGCTACACCTTC.

The table lists this clone with a few counts. V and J are TRBV5-1 and TRBJ2-5, with TRBD2 matching 7 bases. Gene TRBJ2-7 matches the end of the DNA better, so the J call may be wrong. This CDR3 region has 14 residues. Germline CDR1 reads SGHRS; CDR2 reads YFSETQ. The CDR3 is CASSLDGRSDEQYF. CDR3 DNA: TGCGCCAGCAGCTTGGACGGGAGGAGTGACGAGCAGTACTTC.

Remarks on this clone: One junction end disagrees with the germline gene, perhaps due to a read error. Other DNA sequences within the sample encode an identical CDR3. This rearrangement joins TRBV4-2 to TRBJ2-1; D is perhaps TRBD2 (6 bases). The CDR3 is made up of 16 amino acids. The germline gives CDR1 LGHNA, CDR2 YNFKEQ. The CDR3 bases are TGTGCCAGCAGCAAAGCCGGGACTCGGTCCTACAACGAGCAGTTCTTC. Amino acids: CASSKAGTRSYNEQFF.

This clone came up once. This chain connects TRBV30 to TRBJ1-1; D uncertain. The CDR3 covers 11 residues. From germline, CDR1 is GTSNPN and CDR2 SVGIG (reference sequence). V lost 6 bases and J 11 bases, leaving 16 bases between the germline ends. Written as DNA, the CDR3 is TGTGCCTGTATCGTTCTCGTAGGGGCTTTCTTT. Its translation is CACIVLVGAFF.

The chain combines TRBV27 with TRBJ2-5; 16 bases are a match to TRBD2. J lost 5 bases, V lost 4 bases, and 4 bases had no gene match. From germline, CDR1 is MNHEY and CDR2 SMNVEV (reference sequence). CDR3 length: 16 residues. CDR3 residues: CASSSGTSGRAETQYF. The CDR3 nucleotides are TGTGCCAGCAGTTCTGGGACTAGCGGGAGGGCGGAGACCCAGTACTTC.

The V and J genes are TRBV5-1 and TRBJ2-2, with a possible D match to TRBD1 (6 bases). Trimming removed 0 bases at V and 1 base at J, with 19 bases between. The CDR3 length is 19 residues. Germline-derived CDR1 and CDR2 are SGHRS and YFSETQ. DNA of the CDR3: TGCGCCAGCAGCTTGGGTTGGTCCACCGGGACACGGAACACCGGGGAGCTGTTTTTT. It is translated as CASSLGWSTGTRNTGELFF.

The sample holds a few counts of this clone. The chain has TRBV28 and TRBJ2-7, with 9 bases fitting TRBD2. Germline V lookup: CDR1 MDHEN, CDR2 SYDVKM. V shed 3 bases and J 6 bases; nucleotides not matched to a gene: 3. The CDR3 covers 13 residues. Written as DNA, the CDR3 is TGTGCCAGCAGTTTTCGCGGGAGGGGCGAGCAGTACTTC. The encoded protein is CASSFRGRGEQYF. The full variable domain, completed using reference TRBV28 and TRBJ2-7, is DVKVTQSSRYLVKRTGEKVFLECVQDMDHENMFWYRQDPGLGLRLIYFSYDVKMKEKGDIPEGYSVSREKKERFSLILESASTNQTSMYLCASSFRGRGEQYFGPGTRLTVT.

This CDR3 is CASSPTTDYSNQPQHF. CDR3 nucleotide sequence: TGTGCCAGCTCACCAACGACGGATTATAGCAATCAGCCCCAGCATTTT. The chain uses TRBV18 and TRBJ1-5; D ambiguous. With 2 bases removed from V and 0 bases from J, the gap between germline ends came to 11 bases. CDR1 is KGHSH, CDR2 LQKENI, per germline. The CDR3 spans 16 residues.